The sequence of this TCR beta chain was determined in a study of early T cells in non-severe SARS-CoV-2 infection. Germline loops: CDR1 SGDLS, CDR2 YYNGEE. Trimming left V 0 bases short and J 13 bases short, with 23 bases between. This CDR3 has 17 amino acids. Researchers tagged individual cDNA molecules with unique molecular identifiers. MiXCR was run by TCRdb on the 5' RACE reads, yielding one entry per CDR3 protein. The sample shows 20,000 to 30,000 distinct CDR3 sequences, roughly 6% of them seen only once. This clonotype was picked up many times. The sample comprised whole blood. The V call is TRBV9, the J call TRBJ2-6, with D maybe TRBD1 (6 bases). The TCR comes from an adult who was a healthcare worker with PCR-confirmed SARS-CoV-2 infection or an uninfected control (not recorded which). This chain's CDR3 is CASSVAGTRLSSGVLTF. CDR3 bases: TGTGCCAGCAGCGTAGCGGGGACACGCCTCTCGTCTGGGGTCCTGACTTTC.